This T cell receptor beta chain was profiled in a study of somatic mutations in cytotoxic T cells in rheumatoid arthritis (dated by TCRdb to 2015 to 2018). For the study in its entirety: Sorted V beta1+ cells also underwent TCRB sequencing, and some V beta antibody-stained T-cell populations were flow-sorted at nearly 100% purity on a FACSAria II or Sony SH800. Whether expanded CD8+ T-cell clones in untreated, newly diagnosed rheumatoid arthritis carry somatic mutations was the study question, and clonality was characterized with TCRB deep sequencing. For 60 to 80 rheumatoid arthritis patients and 20 healthy controls, TCRB deep sequencing was carried out. Patient and control groups had essentially identical median ages.

TCRB CDR3 sequencing used the immunoSEQ assay on genomic DNA. As for how the authors treated the data: Nothing other than productive TCRB rearrangements was included in the analyses. Clonality was expressed as a Shannon entropy-based productive clonality index, with each clone defined by a unique TCRB CDR3 sequence. To calculate repertoire overlap between two samples, the template counts of each clone were considered relative to each sample's total templates. V-gene usage measured by flow cytometry correlated with TCRB sequencing V-gene usage, with a Spearman r of roughly 0.64. TCRdb took over this immuneACCESS table, retaining in-frame rearrangements with V and J assigned. Such tables are incomplete; in checked studies, under half of the missing clones stem from an unresolved V gene, and the remainder is unexplained. V and J calls and clone size are those listed in that table; D and trimming were worked out from the DNA. The sample has almost 20,000 clones on record, roughly 90% of them singletons. The top ten clonotypes cover over 12% of the sample.

Buffy coats from 20 blood donors served as healthy controls, a group that was about 60% female with a median age of approximately 56 years (range about 21-80). Positive magnetic bead selection on an AutoMACS was used to isolate CD4+ and CD8+ cells, with flow cytometry used to check purity. Peripheral blood mononuclear cells were obtained using density gradient separation with Ficoll-Paque PLUS. Using Nucleospin Tissue or Tissue XS kits, DNA was extracted from CD4-enriched, CD8-enriched or PBMC samples, with quantification by a Qubit 2.0 fluorometer. The study at large found these results: Several identical CD8+ TCRB sequences were found in both blood and synovial fluid, and in 8 of 65 patients the largest CD8+ clone exceeded 20% of CD8+ cells. CD8+ T-cell clonality in rheumatoid arthritis patients was not significantly different from that in age-matched healthy controls. The expanded CD8+ clones had unknown antigen targets, and not appearing in virus-specific databases did not rule out that they were virus-specific. Healthy controls showed no age-related increase in CD8+ clonality, whereas patients did (Spearman r of about 0.52). The finding that TRBV07 was slightly underrepresented in patients was left unadjusted for multiple comparisons.

With regard to this clone: Its antigen is not yet known. No base-level quality is on record; no much larger clone is a single base apart.

V drops 3 bases and J drops 2 bases, leaving 11 bases in between. The CDR3 covers 14 residues, taking in both the cysteine and the phenylalanine. Only the CDR3 region is kept as DNA, spanning 42 bases read in frame from base 1. Sequences SGHRS (CDR1) and YFSETQ (CDR2) are obtained from the germline V gene. Recombination linked TRBV5-1 to TRBJ1-1, and perhaps TRBD1 as D gene, on 5 matching bases. Sequences were obtained from CD8+ T cells sorted from blood. This TCR was recovered from a man between 40 and 49 years old in good health. The CDR3 reads as follows: CASSYPGTNTEAFF. The DNA sequence is as follows: TGCGCCAGCAGCTACCCCGGGACTAACACTGAAGCTTTCTTT. With the portions outside the CDR3 filled from the reference TRBV5-1 and TRBJ1-1 genes, the complete variable region becomes KAGVTQTPRYLIKTRGQQVTLSCSPISGHRSVSWYQQTPGQGLQFLFEYFSETQRNKGNFPGRFSGRQFSNSRSEMNVSTLELGDSALYLCASSYPGTNTEAFFGQGTRLTVV.